The 5 T cell receptor beta chains given below trace back to one sample, sequenced in a study of identical twins. TCRdb reanalysed the 5' RACE reads using MiXCR and keeps one entry per CDR3 protein. The table shows 130,000 to 150,000 distinct CDR3 sequences, with 3.5% occurring only once. Sequencing input: memory T cells sorted from blood. The receptor set was obtained from a man in his late teens or twenties in good health.

This clonotype was detected ten times or more. The genes are TRBV11-1 and TRBJ2-1, with 8 bases aligning to TRBD2. Per the germline V gene, CDR1 is SGHAT and CDR2 is FQDESV (reference sequence). The CDR3 totals 18 residues. V shed 4 bases and J 10 bases; nucleotides not matched to a gene: 21. The CDR3 reads CASSSRPRSLAERSEQFF. The CDR3 DNA reads as TGTGCCAGCAGCTCACGACCCCGGTCACTAGCGGAAAGATCAGAGCAGTTCTTC.

J is TRBJ2-1 and V is TRBV20-1; possibly TRBD2 for D (6 bases). Trimming pared 7 bases from V and 6 bases from J, leaving 16 bases between. CDR3 length: 13 amino acids. Germline lookup yields CDR1 DFQATT and CDR2 SNEGSKA (reference sequence). CDR3 in DNA: TGCAGTGTGGGAGGTCTGGCAGGCAATGAGCAGTTCTTC. It is translated as CSVGGLAGNEQFF.

The table lists this clonotype with many counts. The genes are TRBV6-1 and TRBJ2-5; 8 nucleotides line up with TRBD2. V lost 8 bases to trimming and J lost 5 bases; unmatched junction nucleotides: 7. This CDR3 is built from 13 residues. Germline V gene sequence: CDR1 MNHNS, CDR2 SASEGT. The CDR3, as DNA: TGTGCCAGCGCCGGGGGCGGGGGGGAGACCCAGTACTTC. Translated: CASAGGGGETQYF.

This clonotype was seen at least ten times. The V gene is TRBV7-9, the J gene TRBJ2-2; D is uncertain. V shed 1 base and J shed 3 bases, with 3 bases lying between them. The CDR3 runs 13 residues. The germline V gene encodes CDR1 SEHNR and CDR2 FQNEAQ (reference sequence). In DNA, the CDR3 is TGTGCCAGCAGCTTAGTGGACACCGGGGAGCTGTTTTTT. Translated: CASSLVDTGELFF. Supplemented by reference TRBV7-9 and TRBJ2-2, the full variable domain reads DTGVSQNPRHKITKRGQNVTFRCDPISEHNRLYWYRQTLGQGPEFLTYFQNEAQLEKSRLLSDRFSAERPKGSFSTLEIQRTEQGDSAMYLCASSLVDTGELFFGEGSRLTVL.

This clonotype was seen ten or more times. The chain employs TRBV6-1 and TRBJ1-5, with D possibly being TRBD1 (5 bases). Trimming stripped 7 bases from V and 4 bases from J, with 11 bases between. The CDR3 runs to 13 residues. Per germline, CDR1 MNHNS and CDR2 SASEGT. The CDR3 here is CASTRDANQPQHF. CDR3 bases: TGTGCCAGCACTAGGGACGCTAATCAGCCCCAGCATTTT.